This T cell receptor (beta chain) was identified in a study of blood T cell repertoires in COVID-19. About the research overall: Sites in the United States, Italy and Spain provided acute and convalescent COVID-19 samples. The cDNA or gDNA used as material had been derived from T cells, B-cell-depleted T cells, or PBMCs.

As originally analysed: Amplification of reference gene primers was used by the study to estimate nucleated cell counts. The repertoire was sequenced with immunoSEQ multiplex PCR; TCRdb's copy has only in-frame clones and lacks some. V and J calls plus clone size are reproduced from that table; the DNA served to infer D and trimming. The table records fewer than 300,000 clones, 88% of them present only once. Trimming at V came to 2 bases and at J to 0 bases, leaving 5 bases not matched to a gene. Germline V gives CDR1 LNHNV, CDR2 YYDKDF (reference sequence). This CDR3 is 17 amino acids long. The source is a man in his 60s who had recovered from COVID-19. Sequencing was carried out using peripheral blood. The rearrangement links TRBV15 to TRBJ1-5, with 9 bases matching TRBD1. The CDR3 protein is CATSRIGTGISNQPQHF. The CDR3 region has the DNA TGTGCCACCAGCAGAATTGGGACAGGGATTAGCAATCAGCCCCAGCATTTT.